The rows below give T cell receptor beta chains drawn from one sample of a study of spatial heterogeneity in lung cancer. TCRdb called the 5' RACE reads again in MiXCR, with one record for every CDR3 protein. The sample carries more than 60,000 distinct CDR3 sequences, about 7.8% recorded once. Specimen: PBMCs, collected at surgery. All receptors derive from a male donor with early-stage non-small cell lung cancer. CDR3s include the opening cysteine and the closing phenylalanine or tryptophan. A D gene is named only where the DNA matches it firmly. Rows may omit the clone size; those that give it use once, few, many or a size class.

CDR3aa | CDR3nt | abundance | j_gene | v_gene | d_gene
CASSLFYRTSGGDNEQFF | TGTGCCAGCAGCTTATTTTACAGGACTAGCGGGGGGGACAATGAGCAGTTCTTC | few | TRBJ2-1 | TRBV7-2 | TRBD2
CASSPTEVNTDTQYF | TGTGCCAGCTCTCCTACCGAGGTTAACACAGATACGCAGTATTTT | many | TRBJ2-3 | TRBV7-2 | .
CASSFSGGRDGYTF | TGTGCCAGCAGCTTTAGCGGGGGGCGCGATGGCTACACCTTC | . | TRBJ1-2 | TRBV7-8 | .
CASSLPGGLNTEAFF | TGTGCCAGCAGCCTCCCAGGGGGGCTAAACACTGAAGCTTTCTTT | many | TRBJ1-1 | TRBV16 | TRBD1
CASRRSSRPAGELFF | TGTGCCAGCAGGCGTAGCAGTAGGCCCGCCGGGGAGCTGTTTTTT | . | TRBJ2-2 | TRBV12-3/TRBV12-4 | .
CASSSPGEGEQFF | TGTGCCAGCAGTTCTCCAGGGGAAGGTGAGCAGTTCTTC | many | TRBJ2-1 | TRBV6-5 | .
CAWSLQAQETQYF | TGTGCCTGGAGTCTACAGGCTCAAGAGACCCAGTACTTC | . | TRBJ2-5 | TRBV30 | .
CASSLEGGELFF | TGTGCCAGCAGCTTAGAAGGCGGGGAGCTGTTTTTT | . | TRBJ2-2 | TRBV7-9 | .
CASSPRTSTPNYGYTF | TGTGCCAGCAGCCCCCGAACAAGTACACCTAACTATGGCTACACCTTC | many | TRBJ1-2 | TRBV14 | .
CSVGNSIYGYTF | TGCAGCGTTGGAAACAGCATTTATGGCTACACCTTC | . | TRBJ1-2 | TRBV29-1 | .
CASSSRGMAEAFF | TGTGCCAGCAGCTCAAGGGGTATGGCTGAAGCTTTCTTT | few | TRBJ1-1 | TRBV7-9 | .
CASSLSGREQYF | TGTGCCAGCAGTTTGTCAGGGAGGGAGCAGTACTTC | . | TRBJ2-7 | TRBV28 | .
CASSLTSGGNYNEQFF | TGTGCCAGCAGCTTGACTAGCGGGGGTAACTACAATGAGCAGTTCTTC | . | TRBJ2-1 | TRBV11-3 | TRBD2
CASSPKQNLGGYTF | TGTGCCAGCTCACCAAAACAGAATTTGGGAGGCTACACCTTC | many | TRBJ1-2 | TRBV18 | .
CASSHDLPFTDTQYF | TGCGCCAGCAGTCACGACCTCCCGTTCACAGATACGCAGTATTTT | many | TRBJ2-3 | TRBV23-1 | .
CASSLLGSGRQFF | TGTGCCAGCAGTCTCCTGGGAAGCGGGAGGCAGTTCTTC | . | TRBJ2-1 | TRBV7-2 | TRBD2
CASSQEYSIISGELFF | TGCGCCAGCAGCCAAGAGTACAGTATTATTTCCGGGGAGCTGTTTTTT | many | TRBJ2-2 | TRBV4-1 | .
CAISESRAGALTGGETQYF | TGTGCCATCAGTGAATCGCGGGCGGGAGCCTTAACAGGAGGAGAGACCCAGTACTTC | . | TRBJ2-5 | TRBV10-3 | TRBD2
CASSPQAFLNQPQHF | TGTGCCAGCAGTCCTCAGGCGTTCCTCAATCAGCCCCAGCATTTT | . | TRBJ1-5 | TRBV6-2/TRBV6-3 | .
CSVELGGTDTQYF | TGCAGCGTTGAACTAGGAGGAACAGATACGCAGTATTTT | . | TRBJ2-3 | TRBV29-1 | .
CASSLALVDTQYF | TGCGCCAGCAGCTTGGCACTAGTTGATACGCAGTATTTT | . | TRBJ2-3 | TRBV5-1 | .
CASSYSSRGQDTQYF | TGTGCCAGCAGTTACTCCTCCAGGGGGCAAGATACGCAGTATTTT | . | TRBJ2-3 | TRBV6-2/TRBV6-3 | TRBD1
CASQRGSFTKNIQYF | TGTGCCAGCCAAAGGGGAAGTTTTACCAAAAACATTCAGTACTTC | many | TRBJ2-4 | TRBV11-2 | .
CASSPALGVQELFF | TGTGCCAGCAGCCCCGCGCTAGGGGTCCAGGAGCTGTTTTTT | many | TRBJ2-2 | TRBV11-2 | .
CSARDENEGRAYGNTIYF | TGCAGTGCTAGAGATGAAAACGAGGGCAGGGCGTACGGAAACACCATATATTTT | . | TRBJ1-3 | TRBV20-1 | .
CASSMAEIYGYTF | TGTGCCAGTAGTATGGCAGAAATCTATGGCTACACCTTC | many | TRBJ1-2 | TRBV19 | .
CASSLGGHEESPLHF | TGTGCCAGCAGCTTGGGCGGACACGAGGAGTCACCCCTCCACTTT | many | TRBJ1-6 | TRBV5-4 | .
CSARATSGSSYNEQFF | TGCAGTGCTAGAGCGACTAGCGGGAGTTCCTACAATGAGCAGTTCTTC | . | TRBJ2-1 | TRBV20-1 | TRBD2
CASSQEGQLVFF | TGCGCCAGCAGTCAGGAGGGACAATTGGTGTTTTTT | . | TRBJ1-4 | TRBV23-1 | .
CASSPALGRGTEAFF | TGTGCCAGCTCACCCGCCTTGGGCAGGGGTACTGAAGCTTTCTTT | many | TRBJ1-1 | TRBV18 | .
CSVEDQDRGLGYTF | TGCAGCGTTGAAGATCAGGACAGGGGACTCGGCTACACCTTC | many | TRBJ1-2 | TRBV29-1 | TRBD1
CASGNLPNYGYTF | TGTGCCAGCGGTAATCTGCCCAACTATGGCTACACCTTC | few | TRBJ1-2 | TRBV2 | .
CASSERAVEAFF | TGTGCCAGCAGTGAAAGGGCAGTAGAAGCTTTCTTT | . | TRBJ1-1 | TRBV2 | .
CAISQPGGNGTEAFF | TGTGCCATCAGCCAACCCGGAGGTAACGGGACTGAAGCTTTCTTT | many | TRBJ1-1 | TRBV10-3 | .
CASSSAGTSKETQYF | TGCGCCAGCAGCTCAGCCGGGACTAGCAAAGAGACCCAGTACTTC | many | TRBJ2-5 | TRBV5-1 | TRBD2
CAIYGTTYNEQFF | TGTGCCATCTACGGGACTACCTACAATGAGCAGTTCTTC | few | TRBJ2-1 | TRBV2 | TRBD2
CASSATGVAYEQYF | TGCGCCAGCAGCGCGACAGGGGTTGCCTACGAGCAGTACTTC | . | TRBJ2-7 | TRBV5-1 | TRBD1
CASSAIRPGTGGRTEAFF | TGTGCCAGCAGCGCTATTAGACCCGGGACAGGGGGCCGCACTGAAGCTTTCTTT | few | TRBJ1-1 | TRBV21-1 | .
CASWRTGDNKPQHF | TGTGCCAGCTGGAGGACAGGGGATAATAAGCCCCAGCATTTT | few | TRBJ1-5 | TRBV6-2/TRBV6-3 | TRBD1
CASSPQAGSSYEQYF | TGCGCCAGCAGCCCCCAGGCAGGGAGCTCCTACGAGCAGTACTTC | few | TRBJ2-7 | TRBV5-1 | .
CSARDRGHTEAFF | TGCAGTGCTAGAGATCGGGGACACACTGAAGCTTTCTTT | few | TRBJ1-1 | TRBV20-1 | .
CSARQRGNTIYF | TGCAGTGCTAGGCAAAGGGGAAACACCATATATTTT | few | TRBJ1-3 | TRBV20-1 | .
CASSLPGARKSVMGSQYF | TGTGCCAGCAGTTTACCCGGGGCCAGGAAGTCCGTTATGGGGTCCCAGTACTTC | many | TRBJ2-5 | TRBV27 | .
CASSLKGLGDIQYF | TGTGCCAGCAGCTTAAAGGGACTAGGGGACATTCAGTACTTC | many | TRBJ2-4 | TRBV7-3 | TRBD2
CASSLGVDTQYF | TGTGCCAGCAGCTTAGGAGTAGATACGCAGTATTTT | . | TRBJ2-3 | TRBV7-2 | .
CATSTSDRATGELFF | TGTGCCACCAGTACCTCGGACAGGGCGACCGGGGAGCTGTTTTTT | few | TRBJ2-2 | TRBV24-1 | TRBD1
CASSRNSEDNEQFF | TGTGCCAGCAGCCGAAACTCCGAGGATAATGAGCAGTTCTTC | few | TRBJ2-1 | TRBV7-2 | .
CSAVQGIYEQYF | TGCAGTGCCGTACAGGGTATCTACGAGCAGTACTTC | . | TRBJ2-7 | TRBV20-1 | .
CASSPAGADYGYTF | TGTGCCAGCAGCCCCGCAGGGGCGGACTATGGCTACACCTTC | . | TRBJ1-2 | TRBV7-2 | .
CASSLFSGTVREQFF | TGTGCCAGCAGTCTCTTTAGCGGTACCGTCCGTGAGCAGTTCTTC | . | TRBJ2-1 | TRBV27 | .
CSIAGVKTYEQYF | TGTAGCATAGCGGGGGTAAAAACCTACGAGCAGTACTTC | . | TRBJ2-7 | TRBV20-1 | TRBD2
CATSDRSQGGTGELFF | TGTGCCACCAGTGACCGCTCCCAGGGAGGCACCGGGGAGCTGTTTTTT | many | TRBJ2-2 | TRBV24-1 | .
CASSSGMREVTEAFF | TGCGCCAGCAGCTCCGGAATGCGCGAGGTGACTGAAGCTTTCTTT | few | TRBJ1-1 | TRBV5-1 | .
CASSLSGLANEQFF | TGCGCCAGCAGCTTGTCGGGACTAGCCAATGAGCAGTTCTTC | . | TRBJ2-1 | TRBV5-1 | TRBD2
CSASFGAEVYNEQFF | TGCAGTGCTAGTTTTGGAGCGGAGGTCTACAATGAGCAGTTCTTC | few | TRBJ2-1 | TRBV20-1 | .
CASSLSGTSYNEQFF | TGTGCCAGCAGCTTAAGCGGGACCTCCTACAATGAGCAGTTCTTC | . | TRBJ2-1 | TRBV7-3 | .